This TCR beta chain was identified during a study of T cells after yellow fever vaccination (dated 2019 in TCRdb). Regarding the complete study: The SMART-Seq v4 Ultra Low Input RNA kit was used to prepare libraries from fractions with low cell numbers. To follow T-cell clones before and after both primary and booster YFV17D yellow fever vaccination, bulk TCR alpha and beta repertoires underwent longitudinal sequencing. Two healthy male donors, one aged 18 to 30 and one aged 30 to 40 years, made up the cohort. Blood samples were taken at several timepoints before and after primary and secondary immunization, and bulk PBMC replicates and cell subsets were isolated.

TCR cDNA was synthesized by 5'RACE template switching, which introduced a universal primer site and unique molecular identifiers. cDNA synthesis was primed from both the TCR alpha and TCR beta constant segments. Library amplification used two PCR steps, and the second PCR step added sample barcodes and sequencing adapters. Sequencing of the libraries was done on either Illumina HiSeq 2500 (2x100 bp) or NovaSeq (2x150 bp). As for the original processing: Demultiplexing of reads and collapsing into UMI consensus sequences were performed with MIGEC, and V(D)J alignment was carried out with MiXCR. Vaccine-responding clonotypes were defined with edgeR using replicate PBMC samples, requiring FDR below 0.01 and a log2 fold change above 5 up to day 15. CD4 or CD8 identity was assigned to each bulk clonotype according to whether the clonotype was present at higher abundance in the sequenced CD4 repertoire or the sequenced CD8 repertoire. TCRdb reprocessed the public reads (quality trimming at Q25 with fastp, clone calling with MiXCR) and kept in-frame beta chains. Each entry merges the rows of one CDR3 protein and shows their most common DNA and genes. The V and J calls were determined by TCRdb, not by the authors. A total of a few hundred thousand distinct CDR3 sequences appear in this sample, roughly 11% of them only once. Roughly 18% of the sample belongs to the ten largest clones.

This clonotype was seen many times. The specificity of this receptor is unknown. No base qualities exist here, and no much larger clone lies one base off it. Sample treatment or condition, as interpreted from the label and publication: live attenuated yellow fever vaccine strain. At each blood-draw timepoint, two biological replicates of bulk PBMCs were obtained. PBMCs were isolated from peripheral blood using a standard Ficoll-Paque protocol. RNA was extracted with TriZol from bulk PBMCs, CD4 and CD8 fractions, and dextramer-positive and dextramer-negative fractions. Study-wide conclusions, independent of this receptor: A small fraction of clonotypes appeared in both the CD4 and CD8 compartments, likely as a result of convergent recombination. Computational filtering was required because FACS-sorted repertoires could contain abundant contaminating clonotypes from the bulk population. After the booster, most of the clones that had expanded following primary vaccination were detected again (about 95% of CD4 and around 88% of CD8), which suggests that memory was broadly maintained. Only a couple of donors were included in the study, so the extent to which the findings can be generalized is limited. Compared with the primary T-cell response, the secondary T-cell response was faster but weaker, reaching its peak on day 5 rather than on day 15.

Here V drops 4 bases and J drops 5 bases, and the junction holds 7 bases not matched to any gene. Sequences ENHRY (CDR1) and SYGVKD (CDR2) are obtained from the germline V gene. Taken from cysteine to valine, the CDR3 has 14 residues. The CDR3 DNA has 42 bases and is translated from base 1. The rearranged chain carries TRBV10-3 and TRBJ2-7, with 8 bases matching TRBD2. The clonotype comes from a man younger than 30 who received the YFV17D yellow fever vaccine. This specimen consisted of PBMCs, obtained on the day of the first yellow fever vaccination. The CDR3 protein: CAISASGGFHEQYV. In nucleotides, the sequence is TGTGCCATCAGTGCCAGCGGGGGTTTTCACGAGCAGTACGTC.